A single sample is the source of the 15 T cell receptor beta chains below, sequenced in a study of cytomegalovirus exposure and HLA in healthy donors. TCRdb keeps only in-frame clones here, not all; method: immunoSEQ multiplex PCR. The sample has 200,000 to 300,000 clones; roughly 87% are singletons. The sequenced sample consisted of PBMCs. The receptor source for this set is a woman aged 30 to 39 in good health and CMV-seronegative.

V is TRBV28 and J is TRBJ2-5; D remains ambiguous. Germline V gene lookup returns CDR1 MDHEN and CDR2 SYDVKM. CDR3 size: 16 residues. The V end was cut by 3 bases, the J end by 1 base, with 15 bases between. CDR3 loop: CASSLVNLAAQETQYF. CDR3 coding DNA: TGTGCCAGCAGTTTGGTCAATCTGGCAGCCCAAGAGACCCAGTACTTC.

The rearrangement uses TRBV4-3 and TRBJ1-2, with a weak D call TRBD1 (5 bases). The CDR3 loop spans 15 amino acids. Trimming cost V 0 bases and J 8 bases, with 16 bases left between them. Germline V gene sequence: CDR1 LGHNA, CDR2 YSLEER. DNA for the CDR3: TGCGCCAGCAGCCAAGACTCGGGGGATCCCCGGGGCTACACCTTC. This codes for CASSQDSGDPRGYTF.

The count of this clone is one. The CDR3 DNA sequence: TGTGCCAGCAGCCGCCGAAACGAGGGTTCAGATACGCAGTATTTT. Encoded protein: CASSRRNEGSDTQYF. This sequence joins TRBV4-2 and TRBJ2-3, with D possibly TRBD2 on 5 matching bases. Germline CDR1 LGHNA, CDR2 YNFKEQ. Trimming left V 4 bases short and J 4 bases short, with 15 bases between. This CDR3 is built from 15 residues.

V is TRBV2 and J is TRBJ2-7, with D tentatively TRBD1 (5 bases). CDR3 length: 13 residues. Deletions cut 1 base from V and 4 bases from J, with 8 bases between. The V gene's germline CDR1 is SNHLY and CDR2 FYNNEI. The CDR3 coding sequence is TGTGCCAGCAGTGAAGACAGGTTATACGAGCAGTACTTC. This codes for CASSEDRLYEQYF.

This chain connects TRBV2 to TRBJ2-1; 10 nucleotides align to TRBD2. The trim removed 6 bases at V and 0 bases at J, leaving 5 bases unmatched. The germline V gene has CDR1 SNHLY and CDR2 FYNNEI. This CDR3 is 16 amino acids long. In DNA, the CDR3 is TGTGCCAGCAGAGGGACTAGCGCGATCTCCTACAATGAGCAGTTCTTC. Translation: CASRGTSAISYNEQFF.

The chain carries TRBV14 and TRBJ2-7, with 8 bases lining up with TRBD1. The CDR3 is 14 residues long. The J segment lost 6 bases and the V segment lost 4 bases, leaving 8 bases of the junction unmatched. Germline V gives CDR1 SGHDN, CDR2 FVKESK. The DNA for the CDR3 is TGTGCCAGCAGCCGCGCCGGGACAGGTCTCGAGCAGTACTTC. Protein sequence: CASSRAGTGLEQYF.

The J gene is TRBJ2-7, the V gene TRBV5-4, with D possibly matching TRBD2 (6 bases). V was pared by 3 bases and J by 4 bases, with 17 bases between. This CDR3 region has 15 residues. The germline gives CDR1 SGHNT, CDR2 YYREEE (reference sequence). The CDR3 is CASSSRDSHYYEQYF. Here the CDR3 DNA reads TGTGCCAGCAGCTCCAGGGACTCACACTATTACGAGCAGTACTTC.

Here the CDR3 DNA reads TGTGCCAGCAGCTTCGTGTTTGGCGACAGGGGGAGCGACGAGCAGTACTTC. It codes for CASSFVFGDRGSDEQYF. This chain connects TRBV5-6 to TRBJ2-7; 9 bases are a match to TRBD1. The CDR3 is made up of 17 amino acids. Looked up from germline, CDR1 is SGHDT and CDR2 is YYEEEE. J was trimmed by 5 bases and V by 2 bases; bases with no gene match: 14.

V usage is TRBV7-9 and J usage is TRBJ2-5; 7 nucleotides line up with TRBD2. After removal of 0 bases from V and 5 bases from J, the junction contained 3 bases not matched to a gene. This CDR3 region has 14 residues. CDR1 SEHNR and CDR2 FQNEAQ come from the germline V gene (reference sequence). CDR3 coding DNA: TGTGCCAGCAGCTTAGCAGGGAGGGAGGAGACCCAGTACTTC. Encoded protein: CASSLAGREETQYF.

The chain links TRBV25-1 to TRBJ2-2; no reliable D call. Trimming stripped 8 bases from V and 6 bases from J, with 4 bases between. Per the germline V gene, CDR1 is MGHDK and CDR2 is SYGVNS. This CDR3 is built from 10 residues. The CDR3 sequence is CASGAGELFF. DNA for the CDR3: TGTGCCAGCGGTGCCGGGGAGCTGTTTTTT.

This clone showed up just once. The chain employs TRBV2 and TRBJ2-5; 9 positions agree with TRBD2. The CDR3 extends over 15 amino acids. Germline V CDR1 and CDR2: SNHLY, FYNNEI. V was clipped by 6 bases and J by 0 bases; unmatched bases: 5. CDR3 amino acids: CASRETSGYQETQYF. The CDR3 nucleotides are TGTGCCAGCAGAGAAACTAGCGGGTACCAAGAGACCCAGTACTTC.

The chain is built from TRBV13 and TRBJ2-7, with D unclear. This CDR3 has 15 residues. Per germline, CDR1 PRHDT and CDR2 FYEKMQ (reference sequence). V lost 2 bases and J 4 bases, leaving 15 bases between the germline ends. The CDR3 DNA sequence: TGTGCCAGCAGCTTATCTGGGTTTATCTTTTACGAGCAGTACTTC. Amino acid sequence: CASSLSGFIFYEQYF.

The rearrangement joins TRBV5-1 to TRBJ2-7; 11 bases align to TRBD2. J was trimmed by 2 bases and V by 7 bases; bases with no gene match: 2. Germline-derived CDR1 and CDR2 are SGHRS and YFSETQ. The CDR3 sequence is 13 residues long. CDR3 sequence (DNA): TGCGCCAGCGGTAGCGGGGGGGCCTACGAGCAGTACTTC. This codes for CASGSGGAYEQYF.

The rearrangement joins TRBV29-1 to TRBJ1-5; D is ambiguous. The V gene lost 8 bases and the J gene lost 0 bases, with 17 bases spanning the gap. CDR3 length: 15 amino acids. CDR1 is SQVTM, CDR2 ANQGSEA, per germline. CDR3 sequence reads: CSPNESGYSNQPQHF. The CDR3 nucleotides read TGCAGCCCCAACGAGTCAGGCTATAGCAATCAGCCCCAGCATTTT.

CDR3 protein: CAISERQGLDGYTF. The CDR3 DNA follows: TGTGCCATCAGTGAAAGACAGGGCTTGGATGGCTACACCTTC. The V and J genes are TRBV10-3 and TRBJ1-2, with 7 bases matching TRBD1. Germline trimming cut 3 bases from V and 6 bases from J; bases unmatched to any gene: 7. The CDR3 sequence is 14 residues long. CDR1 is ENHRY, CDR2 SYGVKD, per germline.